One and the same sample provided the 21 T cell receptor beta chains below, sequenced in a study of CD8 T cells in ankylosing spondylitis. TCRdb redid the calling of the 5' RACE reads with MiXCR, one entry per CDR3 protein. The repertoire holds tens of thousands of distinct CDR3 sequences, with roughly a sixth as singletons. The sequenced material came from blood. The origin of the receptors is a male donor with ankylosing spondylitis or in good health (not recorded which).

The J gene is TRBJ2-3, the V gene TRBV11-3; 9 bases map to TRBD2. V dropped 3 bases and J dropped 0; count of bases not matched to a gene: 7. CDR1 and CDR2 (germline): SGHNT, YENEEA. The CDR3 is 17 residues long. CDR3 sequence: CASSLPLAGGSTDTQYF. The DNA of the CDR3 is TGTGCCAGCAGCTTGCCCCTGGCGGGGGGGAGCACAGATACGCAGTATTTT.

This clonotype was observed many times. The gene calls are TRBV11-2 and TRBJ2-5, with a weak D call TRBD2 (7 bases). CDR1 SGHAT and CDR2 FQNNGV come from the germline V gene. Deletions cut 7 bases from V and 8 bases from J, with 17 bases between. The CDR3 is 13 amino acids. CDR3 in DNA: TGTGCCAGCACCCCTACTCGGGGGGCCACCCAGTACTTC. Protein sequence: CASTPTRGATQYF.

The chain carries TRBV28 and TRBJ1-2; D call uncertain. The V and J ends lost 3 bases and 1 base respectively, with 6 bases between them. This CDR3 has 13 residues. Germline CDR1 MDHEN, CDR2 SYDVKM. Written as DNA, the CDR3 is TGTGCCAGCAGTTTGGGCAGTAACTATGGCTACACCTTC. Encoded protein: CASSLGSNYGYTF.

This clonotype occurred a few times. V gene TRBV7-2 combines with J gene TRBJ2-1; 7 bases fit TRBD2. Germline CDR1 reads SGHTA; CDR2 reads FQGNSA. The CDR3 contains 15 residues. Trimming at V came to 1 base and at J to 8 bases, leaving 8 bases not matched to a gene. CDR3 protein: CASSLGSSGPDEQFF. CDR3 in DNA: TGTGCCAGCAGCTTAGGTTCTAGCGGACCCGATGAGCAGTTCTTC.

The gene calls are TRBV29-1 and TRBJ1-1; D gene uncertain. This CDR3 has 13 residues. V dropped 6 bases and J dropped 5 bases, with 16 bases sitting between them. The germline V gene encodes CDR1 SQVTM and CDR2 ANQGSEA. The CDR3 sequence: CSVTVAGGTEAFF. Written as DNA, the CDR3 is TGCAGCGTCACGGTCGCGGGAGGGACTGAAGCTTTCTTT.

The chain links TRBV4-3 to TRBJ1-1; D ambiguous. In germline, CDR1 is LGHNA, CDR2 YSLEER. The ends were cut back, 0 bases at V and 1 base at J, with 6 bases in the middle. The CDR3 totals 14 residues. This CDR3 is CASSQDQTNTEAFF. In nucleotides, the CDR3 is TGCGCCAGCAGCCAAGATCAGACGAACACTGAAGCTTTCTTT.

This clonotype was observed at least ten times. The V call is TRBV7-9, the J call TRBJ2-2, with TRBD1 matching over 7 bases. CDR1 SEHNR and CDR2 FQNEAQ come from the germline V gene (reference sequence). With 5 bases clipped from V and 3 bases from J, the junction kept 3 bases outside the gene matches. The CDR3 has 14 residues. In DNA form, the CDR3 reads TGTGCCAGCAGCACGGGACAGTACACCGGGGAGCTGTTTTTT. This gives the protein CASSTGQYTGELFF. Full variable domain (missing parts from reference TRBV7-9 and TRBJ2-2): DTGVSQNPRHKITKRGQNVTFRCDPISEHNRLYWYRQTLGQGPEFLTYFQNEAQLEKSRLLSDRFSAERPKGSFSTLEIQRTEQGDSAMYLCASSTGQYTGELFFGEGSRLTVL.

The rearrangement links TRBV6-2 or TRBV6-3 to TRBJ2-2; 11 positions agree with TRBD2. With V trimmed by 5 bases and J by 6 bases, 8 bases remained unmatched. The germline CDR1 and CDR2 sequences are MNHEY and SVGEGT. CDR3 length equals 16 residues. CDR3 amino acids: CASSTPGTSGSGELFF. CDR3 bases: TGTGCCAGCAGTACTCCCGGGACTAGCGGTTCCGGGGAGCTGTTTTTT.

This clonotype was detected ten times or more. CDR3 sequence (DNA): TGTGCCAGCAGCATCAAGGGGTACACCGGGGAGCTGTTTTTT. As protein: CASSIKGYTGELFF. The chain employs TRBV5-5 and TRBJ2-2, with a tentative D call TRBD1 (5 bases). V was trimmed by 4 bases and J by 3 bases, leaving 10 bases between them. The CDR3 totals 14 residues. CDR1 is SGHKS and CDR2 is YYEKEE in the germline V gene (reference sequence).

This CDR3 reads CASSFGGDRTLQYF. The CDR3 DNA reads TGCGCCAGCAGCTTTGGCGGGGACAGGACCCTTCAGTACTTC. V gene TRBV5-1 combines with J gene TRBJ2-7, with 8 bases identical to TRBD1. The CDR3 is 14 residues long. Germline loops: CDR1 SGHRS, CDR2 YFSETQ. Trimming cost V 2 bases and J 10 bases; bases outside gene matches: 11.

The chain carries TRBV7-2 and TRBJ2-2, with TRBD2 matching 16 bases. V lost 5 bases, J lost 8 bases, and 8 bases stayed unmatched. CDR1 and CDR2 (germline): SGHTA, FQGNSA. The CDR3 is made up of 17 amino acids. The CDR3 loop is CASSAQPGLAGGGELFF. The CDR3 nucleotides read TGTGCCAGCAGCGCCCAACCGGGACTAGCGGGAGGGGGGGAGCTGTTTTTT.

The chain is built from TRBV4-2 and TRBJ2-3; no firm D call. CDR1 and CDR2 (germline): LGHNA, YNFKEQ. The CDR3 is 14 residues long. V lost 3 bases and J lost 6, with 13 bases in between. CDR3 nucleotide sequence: TGTGCCAGCAGCCAGAGCGACGTGGAGGATACGCAGTATTTT. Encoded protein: CASSQSDVEDTQYF.

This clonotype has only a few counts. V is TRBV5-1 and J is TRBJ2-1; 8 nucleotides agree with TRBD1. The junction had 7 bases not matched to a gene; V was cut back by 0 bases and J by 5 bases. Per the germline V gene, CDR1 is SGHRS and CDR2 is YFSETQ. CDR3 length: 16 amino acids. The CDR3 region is CASSLGAGGRNNEQFF. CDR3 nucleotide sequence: TGCGCCAGCAGCTTGGGGGCAGGGGGCAGGAACAATGAGCAGTTCTTC.

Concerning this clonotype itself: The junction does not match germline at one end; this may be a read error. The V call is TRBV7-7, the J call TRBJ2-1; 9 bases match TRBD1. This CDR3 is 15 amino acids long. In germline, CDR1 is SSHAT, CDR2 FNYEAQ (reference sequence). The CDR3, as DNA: TGTGCTAGCAGCTCCGGACAGGGGCCCTACAATGAGCAGTTCTTC. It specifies CASSSGQGPYNEQFF.

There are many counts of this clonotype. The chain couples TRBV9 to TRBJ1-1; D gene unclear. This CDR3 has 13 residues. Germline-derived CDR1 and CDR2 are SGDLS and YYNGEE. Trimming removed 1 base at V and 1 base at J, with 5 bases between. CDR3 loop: CASSVMENTEAFF. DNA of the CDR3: TGTGCCAGCAGCGTAATGGAGAACACTGAAGCTTTCTTT.

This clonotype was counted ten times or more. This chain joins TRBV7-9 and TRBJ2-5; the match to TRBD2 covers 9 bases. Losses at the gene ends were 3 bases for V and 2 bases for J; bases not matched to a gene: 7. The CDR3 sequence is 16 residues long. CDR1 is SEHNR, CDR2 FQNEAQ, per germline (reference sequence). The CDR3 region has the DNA TGTGCCAGCAGCTTCTGGCTAGCGGGATTTCAAGAGACCCAGTACTTC. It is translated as CASSFWLAGFQETQYF.

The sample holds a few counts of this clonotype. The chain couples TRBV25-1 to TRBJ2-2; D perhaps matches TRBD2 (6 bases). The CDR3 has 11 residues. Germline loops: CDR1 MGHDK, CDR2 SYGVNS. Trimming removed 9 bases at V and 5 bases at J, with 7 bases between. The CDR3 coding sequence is TGTGCCAGTGGGACTACCGGGGAGCTGTTTTTT. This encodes CASGTTGELFF.

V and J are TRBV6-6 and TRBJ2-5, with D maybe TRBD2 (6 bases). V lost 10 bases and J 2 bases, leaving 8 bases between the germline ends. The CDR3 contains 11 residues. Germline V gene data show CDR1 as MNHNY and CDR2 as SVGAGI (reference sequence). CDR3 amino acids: CATGVQETQYF. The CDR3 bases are TGTGCCACGGGAGTACAAGAGACCCAGTACTTC.

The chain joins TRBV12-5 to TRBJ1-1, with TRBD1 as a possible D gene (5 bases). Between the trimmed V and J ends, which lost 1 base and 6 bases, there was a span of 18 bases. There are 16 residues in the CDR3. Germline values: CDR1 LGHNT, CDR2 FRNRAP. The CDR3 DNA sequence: TGTGCTAGTGGTTTGGCCTCTCTGGGACCGGTTCCTGAAGCTTTCTTT. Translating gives CASGLASLGPVPEAFF. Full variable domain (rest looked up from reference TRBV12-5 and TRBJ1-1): DARVTQTPRHKVTEMGQEVTMRCQPILGHNTVFWYRQTMMQGLELLAYFRNRAPLDDSGMPKDRFSAEMPDATLATLKIQPSEPRDSAVYFCASGLASLGPVPEAFFGQGTRLTVV.

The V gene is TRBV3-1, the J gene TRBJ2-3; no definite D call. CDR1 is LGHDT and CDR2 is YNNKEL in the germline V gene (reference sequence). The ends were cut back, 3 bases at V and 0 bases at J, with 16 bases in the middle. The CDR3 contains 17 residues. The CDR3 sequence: CASSHRSWQRSTDTQYF. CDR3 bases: TGTGCCAGCAGCCACCGGTCTTGGCAGCGAAGCACAGATACGCAGTATTTT.

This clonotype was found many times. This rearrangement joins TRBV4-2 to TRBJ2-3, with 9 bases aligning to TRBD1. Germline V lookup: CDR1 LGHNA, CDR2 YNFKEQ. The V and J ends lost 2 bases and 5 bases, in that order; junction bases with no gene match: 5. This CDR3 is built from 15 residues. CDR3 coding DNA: TGTGCCAGCAGCCAAATGGGACAGGGCGTAGATACGCAGTATTTT. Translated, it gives CASSQMGQGVDTQYF.